This T cell receptor (beta chain) was sequenced in a study of blood T cell repertoires in COVID-19. Study as a whole: Some COVID-19 samples were acute and others convalescent; all came from the United States, Italy and Spain.

This CDR3 has 14 amino acids. From germline, CDR1 is SGHRS and CDR2 YFSETQ. With 0 bases removed from V and 1 base from J, the gap between germline ends came to 7 bases. In the source study's methods: Researchers report that nucleated cell counts were estimated from reference gene primer amplification. Measured with immunoSEQ multiplex PCR; TCRdb has only the in-frame clones, and not every one. The V and J calls and clone size are taken from that table; D and trimming were inferred from the DNA. This table has around 700,000 clones, approximately 90% appearing once. This clone was detected a few times. The identical CDR3 is also encoded by other nucleotide sequences in the sample.

The specimen was peripheral blood. V and J are TRBV5-1 and TRBJ1-1; D unresolved. This clonotype was obtained from a woman aged 18-30 years with acute or convalescent COVID-19. The CDR3 DNA follows: TGCGCCAGCAGCTTGGGGAGGGCGAACACTGAAGCTTTCTTT. Residues: CASSLGRANTEAFF. Drawing the rest from reference TRBV5-1 and TRBJ1-1, the complete variable domain is KAGVTQTPRYLIKTRGQQVTLSCSPISGHRSVSWYQQTPGQGLQFLFEYFSETQRNKGNFPGRFSGRQFSNSRSEMNVSTLELGDSALYLCASSLGRANTEAFFGQGTRLTVV.